This TCR beta chain was documented in a study of cytomegalovirus exposure and HLA in healthy donors. Whole-study context: Falling in the Caucasian-associated ancestry cluster were approximately 86% of approximately 410 genotyped donors. Study-level points and caveats: Among CMV-associated TCR beta chains, most appeared HLA-restricted in a later analysis.

Both 60 Vbeta primers and 13 Jbeta primers went into the PCR. TCRdb keeps only in-frame clones here, not all; method: immunoSEQ multiplex PCR. The sample includes 160,000 or so clones, under 80% of them seen just once. The V gene's germline CDR1 is SGHDT and CDR2 YYEEEE. The CDR3 consists of 15 residues. The V end lost 0 bases, the J end lost 8 bases, and 17 bases lay between the germline ends. In the case of this clone: What it binds is not known.

Specimen: PBMCs. The chain links TRBV5-6 to TRBJ1-2; the D gene is possibly TRBD1 (5 bases). The clonotype originates from a man aged 35-49 years in good health and CMV-seronegative. The CDR3 DNA sequence: TGTGCCAGCAGCTTGGCCGGGACGGGGAGCGGGGGCTACACCTTC. Translation: CASSLAGTGSGGYTF.